A single sample gave rise to the 2 T cell receptor beta chains below, sequenced in a study of T-cell memory formation after mild COVID-19. TCRdb reprocessed the 5' RACE reads with MiXCR, giving one entry per CDR3 protein. The profile shows roughly 560,000 distinct CDR3 sequences, around 21% of them singletons. Sequencing used PBMCs or a T cell subset sorted from them (not recorded which). The source is an adult woman who had mild COVID-19 (a few samples of this study predate the infection). Cell type and time point are not known.

This clonotype has more than one count but fewer than ten. The V gene is TRBV6-6, the J gene TRBJ2-7; 7 bases line up with TRBD1. J gave up 4 bases and V 6 bases, and 9 bases lay outside the gene matches. There are 14 residues in the CDR3. In germline, CDR1 is MNHNY, CDR2 SVGAGI (reference sequence). As DNA, the CDR3 is TGTGCCAGCAGACAGACAGGGAACGTGTACGAGCAGTACTTC. Translated, it gives CASRQTGNVYEQYF.

The chain employs TRBV19 and TRBJ2-7; 11 nucleotides line up with TRBD1. The CDR3 covers 16 residues. With 6 bases clipped from V and 4 bases from J, the junction kept 11 bases outside the gene matches. Germline V gene sequence: CDR1 LNHDA, CDR2 SQIVND (reference sequence). The chain's CDR3 is CASSPMGDRGGYEQYF. Written as DNA, the CDR3 is TGTGCCAGTAGCCCGATGGGGGACAGGGGGGGTTACGAGCAGTACTTC.